These 5 T cell receptor beta chains share one sample of origin, sequenced in a study of blood T cells in healthy people across ages. Then a second PCR, running about 7 to 11 cycles, was carried out with a sample-barcoded 5' primer and a J-beta primer mix. TCRdb reprocessed the 5' RACE reads with MiXCR, giving one entry per CDR3 protein. The table includes about 640,000 distinct CDR3 sequences, about 54% detected once. What was sequenced was blood. These receptors were taken from a man between 60 and 75 years old in good health.

The J gene is TRBJ2-7, the V gene TRBV7-9, with 10 bases lining up with TRBD2. The V gene's germline CDR1 is SEHNR and CDR2 FQNEAQ (reference sequence). With 5 bases clipped from V and 0 bases from J, the junction kept 4 bases outside the gene matches. The CDR3 spans 15 residues. The CDR3 bases are TGTGCCAGCAGCACTCCTAGCGGGGGCTCCTACGAGCAGTACTTC. Residues: CASSTPSGGSYEQYF.

Points on this clonotype: This could be a read error, since a much larger clone is one nucleotide away. This chain uses TRBV9 with TRBJ2-1; D uncertain. V was pared by 0 bases and J by 10 bases, with 14 bases between. Germline CDR1 is SGDLS and CDR2 is YYNGEE. The CDR3 runs to 14 residues. This CDR3 is CASSVEGIGEEQFF. CDR3 in DNA: TGTGCCAGCAGCGTAGAAGGGATAGGCGAGGAGCAGTTCTTC. Looking up the rest from reference TRBV9 and TRBJ2-1 gives the full variable domain: DSGVTQTPKHLITATGQRVTLRCSPRSGDLSVYWYQQSLDQGLQFLIQYYNGEERAKGNILERFSAQQFPDLHSELNLSSLELGDSALYFCASSVEGIGEEQFFGPGTRLTVL.

This clonotype was found a few times. J is TRBJ2-3 and V is TRBV20-1; no reliable D call. The CDR3 is made up of 11 amino acids. Germline-derived CDR1 and CDR2 are DFQATT and SNEGSKA (reference sequence). The V end was cut by 5 bases, the J end by 2 bases, with 5 bases between. The CDR3 DNA reads as TGCAGTGCTTCGCCCACAGATACGCAGTATTTT. The encoded protein is CSASPTDTQYF.

The rearrangement uses TRBV2 and TRBJ1-5; D is unclear. Germline lookup yields CDR1 SNHLY and CDR2 FYNNEI. The CDR3 is 13 residues long. The V and J ends lost 2 bases and 2 bases respectively, with 4 bases between them. DNA of the CDR3: TGTGCCAGCAGTGAAAATGGCAATCAGCCCCAGCATTTT. Translating it yields CASSENGNQPQHF.

The V call is TRBV5-1, the J call TRBJ2-3; 7 nucleotides match TRBD2. This CDR3 spans 15 amino acids. With 3 bases clipped from V and 3 bases from J, the junction kept 7 bases outside the gene matches. The germline gives CDR1 SGHRS, CDR2 YFSETQ. The CDR3 is CASSSDLGGTDTQYF. For the CDR3, the DNA is TGCGCCAGCAGCTCGGACTTGGGAGGGACAGATACGCAGTATTTT.